Following are 18 T cell receptor beta chains from one sample sequenced in a study of technical replicates of blood from several donors. Clones were read by immunoSEQ multiplex PCR, and TCRdb kept only the in-frame ones, dropping some. The sample holds 84,000 or so clones, 90% to 95% seen once. The sequenced material came from T cells isolated from PBMCs. The receptors stem from a human donor in good health.

This chain joins TRBV30 and TRBJ1-5; no definite D call. The CDR3 totals 13 residues. CDR1 is GTSNPN, CDR2 SVGIG, per germline (reference sequence). Trimming cost V 0 bases and J 2 bases, with 5 bases left between them. The CDR3 DNA reads as TGTGCCTGGAGTGTGAGGGGCAATCAGCCCCAGCATTTT. Its translation: CAWSVRGNQPQHF.

The chain employs TRBV30 and TRBJ1-2; the D gene is possibly TRBD1 (6 bases). V was cut by 1 base and J by 6 bases, with 18 bases left in between. The CDR3 length is 15 residues. Germline CDR1 is GTSNPN and CDR2 is SVGIG (reference sequence). This chain's CDR3 is CAWSASFGTTNGYTF. The CDR3 DNA follows: TGTGCCTGGAGTGCCTCGTTCGGGACAACTAATGGCTACACCTTC.

The J gene is TRBJ1-1, the V gene TRBV19; D ambiguous. Germline loops: CDR1 LNHDA, CDR2 SQIVND (reference sequence). V dropped 5 bases and J dropped 0 bases, with 10 bases sitting between them. The CDR3 has 14 residues. CDR3 loop: CASSLASMNTEAFF. In DNA, the CDR3 is TGTGCCAGTAGTTTGGCCTCAATGAACACTGAAGCTTTCTTT.

The chain employs TRBV2 and TRBJ2-7; TRBD1 matches at 7 bases. The germline V gene has CDR1 SNHLY and CDR2 FYNNEI. The CDR3 length is 12 residues. The trim removed 3 bases at V and 6 bases at J, leaving 2 bases unmatched. The CDR3 here is CASSDRDSEQYF. DNA for the CDR3: TGTGCCAGCAGTGACCGGGACAGCGAGCAGTACTTC. Full variable domain (outside the CDR3, taken from reference TRBV2 and TRBJ2-7): EPEVTQTPSHQVTQMGQEVILRCVPISNHLYFYWYRQILGQKVEFLVSFYNNEISEKSEIFDDQFSVERPDGSNFTLKIRSTKLEDSAMYFCASSDRDSEQYFGPGTRLTVT.

This clone has only a few counts. The CDR3 spells CASRREGTEAFF. The CDR3 nucleotides are TGTGCCAGCAGAAGGGAGGGGACTGAAGCTTTCTTT. V and J are TRBV25-1 and TRBJ1-1; tentative D call: TRBD1 (5 bases). The CDR3 extends over 12 amino acids. Germline V lookup: CDR1 MGHDK, CDR2 SYGVNS. Trimming pared 6 bases from V and 5 bases from J, leaving 10 bases between.

J is TRBJ2-1 and V is TRBV28; 9 nucleotides match TRBD1. The CDR3 sequence is 16 residues long. Per germline, CDR1 MDHEN and CDR2 SYDVKM. The trim removed 6 bases at V and 3 bases at J, leaving 9 bases unmatched. The CDR3 protein is CASRRARDRDYNEQFF. The CDR3 nucleotides are TGTGCCAGCAGACGAGCCCGGGACAGGGACTACAATGAGCAGTTCTTC.

The chain carries TRBV6-5 and TRBJ2-1; D not resolved. The CDR3 contains 13 residues. CDR1 is MNHEY, CDR2 SVGAGI, per germline. The V end lost 4 bases, the J end lost 4 bases, and 8 bases lay between the germline ends. In DNA, the CDR3 is TGTGCCAGCAGTTGCCCCAGTTACAATGAGCAGTTCTTC. Residues: CASSCPSYNEQFF.

This chain uses TRBV20-1 with TRBJ1-2; 9 bases are a match to TRBD1. The junction had 2 bases not matched to a gene; V was cut back by 5 bases and J by 7 bases. The germline V gene has CDR1 DFQATT and CDR2 SNEGSKA (reference sequence). The CDR3 covers 11 residues. In DNA form, the CDR3 reads TGCAGTGCTCCGACAGGGGGTGGCTACACCTTC. The encoded protein is CSAPTGGGYTF.

This chain connects TRBV7-9 to TRBJ2-1; possibly TRBD2 for D (5 bases). This CDR3 has 18 amino acids. V lost 1 base, J lost 4 bases, and 20 bases lay in between. Germline V gene lookup returns CDR1 SEHNR and CDR2 FQNEAQ (reference sequence). The CDR3 is CASSLGFSGRRLYNEQFF. The DNA for the CDR3 is TGTGCCAGCAGCTTAGGGTTTTCTGGGCGGAGGTTATACAATGAGCAGTTCTTC.

V and J are TRBV28 and TRBJ1-2; TRBD1 matches 7 bases. Trimming removed 5 bases from V and 3 bases from J; junction bases left unmatched: 3. Germline V gives CDR1 MDHEN, CDR2 SYDVKM. The length of the CDR3 is 13 residues. The CDR3 loop reads CASSDRAYYGYTF. CDR3 DNA: TGTGCCAGCAGTGACAGGGCCTACTATGGCTACACCTTC.

The rearrangement links TRBV30 to TRBJ1-3; no reliable D call. Germline V CDR1 and CDR2: GTSNPN, SVGIG (reference sequence). This CDR3 has 16 amino acids. Trimming cost V 1 base and J 0 bases, with 13 bases left between them. In nucleotides, the CDR3 is TGTGCCTGGAGTGGCCCCCGGACTTCCTCTGGAAACACCATATATTTT. Its protein product is CAWSGPRTSSGNTIYF.

The rearrangement joins TRBV14 to TRBJ1-2; D is undetermined. The CDR3 has 15 residues. Germline CDR1 SGHDN, CDR2 FVKESK. V gave up 1 base and J gave up 8 bases, with 17 bases separating them. The CDR3 DNA reads as TGTGCCAGCAGCCAAGTTCAAACACCATCTAGGGGCTACACCTTC. Protein: CASSQVQTPSRGYTF.

This rearrangement joins TRBV7-8 to TRBJ2-1; the D is unclear. This CDR3 has 11 amino acids. CDR1 and CDR2 from the germline V gene are SGHVS and FQNEAQ. V shed 4 bases and J shed 10 bases, with 8 bases lying between them. The CDR3 DNA reads as TGTGCCAGCAGCTCCTATTTCGAGCAGTTCTTC. Amino acids: CASSSYFEQFF.

The rearrangement joins TRBV9 to TRBJ2-7, with TRBD2 identical over 7 bases. Per germline, CDR1 SGDLS and CDR2 YYNGEE. This CDR3 region has 15 residues. With V trimmed by 0 bases and J by 2 bases, 5 bases remained unmatched. The CDR3 nucleotides are TGTGCCAGCAGCGTAGCCGGTGGGGGGGCCTACGAGCAGTACTTC. Translation gives CASSVAGGGAYEQYF.

The chain employs TRBV27 and TRBJ1-2; 8 nucleotides match TRBD1. CDR1 and CDR2 from the germline V gene are MNHEY and SMNVEV (reference sequence). The CDR3 has 15 amino acids. After removal of 6 bases from V and 5 bases from J, the junction contained 11 bases not matched to a gene. The CDR3 region has the DNA TGTGCCAGCAGCCCATTACAGTGGACAGGGTATGGCTACACCTTC. Its protein product is CASSPLQWTGYGYTF.

The J gene is TRBJ2-5, the V gene TRBV11-3; D is possibly TRBD1 (6 bases). Deletions cut 0 bases from V and 1 base from J, with 6 bases between. Germline CDR1 is SGHNT and CDR2 is YENEEA. The CDR3 runs to 14 residues. CDR3 amino acids: CASSLDRGQETQYF. DNA for the CDR3: TGTGCCAGCAGCTTAGACAGGGGCCAAGAGACCCAGTACTTC.

The chain combines TRBV9 with TRBJ2-7; 7 bases map to TRBD2. CDR1 and CDR2 (germline): SGDLS, YYNGEE. V was clipped by 0 bases and J by 0 bases; unmatched bases: 3. CDR3 length equals 15 residues. The CDR3 reads CASSVDPGGSYEQYF. CDR3 nucleotide sequence: TGTGCCAGCAGCGTAGACCCGGGAGGCTCCTACGAGCAGTACTTC.

The chain has TRBV19 and TRBJ1-1; no clear D. V was pared by 7 bases and J by 3 bases, with 18 bases between. This CDR3 spans 15 amino acids. Germline V gene sequence: CDR1 LNHDA, CDR2 SQIVND (reference sequence). The CDR3 DNA follows: TGTGCCAGTAACGAGCTCCAAGGCGGGGACACTGAAGCTTTCTTT. Its protein product is CASNELQGGDTEAFF.